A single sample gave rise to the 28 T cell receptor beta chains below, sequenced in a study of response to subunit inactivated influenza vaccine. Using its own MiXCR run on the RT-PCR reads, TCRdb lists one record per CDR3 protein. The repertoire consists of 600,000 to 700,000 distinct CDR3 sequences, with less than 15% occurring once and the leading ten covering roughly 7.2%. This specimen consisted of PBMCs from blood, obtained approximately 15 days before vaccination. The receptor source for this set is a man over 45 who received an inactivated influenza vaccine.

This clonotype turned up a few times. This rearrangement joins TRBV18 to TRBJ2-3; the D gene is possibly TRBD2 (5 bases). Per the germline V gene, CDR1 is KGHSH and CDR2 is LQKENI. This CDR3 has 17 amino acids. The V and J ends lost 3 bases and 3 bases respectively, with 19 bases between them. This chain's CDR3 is CASSPARDPFWTDTQYF. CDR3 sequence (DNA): TGTGCCAGCTCACCGGCGAGGGATCCTTTTTGGACAGATACGCAGTATTTT.

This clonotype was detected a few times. CDR3 sequence (DNA): TGTGCCAGCAGTGCCTCTAGTGTACAGGGCAAGGGCTACACCTTC. Translation: CASSASSVQGKGYTF. The chain recombines TRBV2 with TRBJ1-2; tentatively, D is TRBD1 (6 bases). In germline, CDR1 is SNHLY, CDR2 FYNNEI. The V end lost 4 bases, the J end lost 8 bases, and 20 bases lay between the germline ends. CDR3 size: 15 residues. Together with reference TRBV2 and TRBJ1-2, the CDR3 gives the full variable domain: EPEVTQTPSHQVTQMGQEVILRCVPISNHLYFYWYRQILGQKVEFLVSFYNNEISEKSEIFDDQFSVERPDGSNFTLKIRSTKLEDSAMYFCASSASSVQGKGYTFGSGTRLTVV.

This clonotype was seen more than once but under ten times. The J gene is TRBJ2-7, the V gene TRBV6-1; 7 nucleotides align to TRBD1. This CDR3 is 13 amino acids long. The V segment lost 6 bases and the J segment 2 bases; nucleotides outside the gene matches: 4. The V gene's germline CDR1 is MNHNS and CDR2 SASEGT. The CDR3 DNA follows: TGTGCCAGCAGCAAGACAGGGACCTACGAGCAGTACTTC. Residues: CASSKTGTYEQYF.

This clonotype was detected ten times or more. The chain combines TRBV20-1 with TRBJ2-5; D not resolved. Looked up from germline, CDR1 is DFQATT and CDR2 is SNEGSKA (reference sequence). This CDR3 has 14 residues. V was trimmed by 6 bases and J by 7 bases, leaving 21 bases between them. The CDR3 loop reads CSAEKDPPTGTQYF. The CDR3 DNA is TGCAGTGCCGAAAAGGACCCCCCCACGGGGACCCAGTACTTC.

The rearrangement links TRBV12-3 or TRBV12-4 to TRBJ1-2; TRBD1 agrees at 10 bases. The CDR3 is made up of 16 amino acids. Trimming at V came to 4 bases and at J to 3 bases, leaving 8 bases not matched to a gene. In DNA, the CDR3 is TGTGCCAGCAGTTCGGACAGGGGGTCTCTGGACTATGGCTACACCTTC. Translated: CASSSDRGSLDYGYTF.

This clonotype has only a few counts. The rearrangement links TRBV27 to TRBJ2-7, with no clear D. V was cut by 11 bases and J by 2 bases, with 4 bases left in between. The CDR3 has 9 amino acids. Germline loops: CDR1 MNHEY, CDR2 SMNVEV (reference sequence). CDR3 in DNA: TGTGCCCGGCCCTACGAGCAGTACTTC. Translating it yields CARPYEQYF.

CDR3 coding DNA: TGTGCCACCAGTGATCGGATCGGGGATCAAGGGAATGAGCAGTTCTTC. This translates into CATSDRIGDQGNEQFF. The chain combines TRBV24-1 with TRBJ2-1, with TRBD2 as a possible D gene (5 bases). This CDR3 spans 16 amino acids. Germline V gene sequence: CDR1 KGHDR, CDR2 SFDVKD. The V and J ends lost 3 bases and 7 bases respectively, with 18 bases between them.

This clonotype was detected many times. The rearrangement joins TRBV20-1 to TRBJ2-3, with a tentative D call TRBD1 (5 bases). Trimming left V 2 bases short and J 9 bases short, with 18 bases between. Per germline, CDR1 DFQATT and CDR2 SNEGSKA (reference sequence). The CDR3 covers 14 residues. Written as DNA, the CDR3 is TGCAGTGCTAGACAAAGCACTTCAGGGCCCACGCAGTATTTT. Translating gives CSARQSTSGPTQYF.

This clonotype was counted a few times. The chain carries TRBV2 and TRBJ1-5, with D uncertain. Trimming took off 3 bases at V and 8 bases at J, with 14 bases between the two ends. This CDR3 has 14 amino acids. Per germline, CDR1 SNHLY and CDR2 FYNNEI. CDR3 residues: CASSDEGLMEPQHF. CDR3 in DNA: TGTGCCAGCAGTGACGAGGGTTTAATGGAGCCCCAGCATTTT. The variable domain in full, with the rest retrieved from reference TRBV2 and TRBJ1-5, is EPEVTQTPSHQVTQMGQEVILRCVPISNHLYFYWYRQILGQKVEFLVSFYNNEISEKSEIFDDQFSVERPDGSNFTLKIRSTKLEDSAMYFCASSDEGLMEPQHFGDGTRLSIL.

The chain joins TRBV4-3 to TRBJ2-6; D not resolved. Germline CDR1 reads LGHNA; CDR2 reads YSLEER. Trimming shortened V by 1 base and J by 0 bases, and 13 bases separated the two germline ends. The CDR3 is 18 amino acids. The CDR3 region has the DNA TGCGCCAGCAGCCAAGTTAGGGCAGGAGCCTCTGGGGCCAACGTCCTGACTTTC. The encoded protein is CASSQVRAGASGANVLTF.

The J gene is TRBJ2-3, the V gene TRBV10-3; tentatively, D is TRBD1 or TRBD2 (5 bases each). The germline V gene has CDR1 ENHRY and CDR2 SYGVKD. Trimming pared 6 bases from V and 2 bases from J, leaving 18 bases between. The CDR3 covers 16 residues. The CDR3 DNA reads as TGTGCCATCAGGACCGGGACGGAATTATACACAGATACGCAGTATTTT. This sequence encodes CAIRTGTELYTDTQYF.

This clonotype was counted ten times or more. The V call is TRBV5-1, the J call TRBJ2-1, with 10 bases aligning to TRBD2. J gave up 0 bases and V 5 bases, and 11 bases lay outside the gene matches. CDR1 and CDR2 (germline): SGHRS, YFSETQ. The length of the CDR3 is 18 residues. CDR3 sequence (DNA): TGCGCCAGCAGTAGCGGGGGGCCTATTCTTGACTCCTACAATGAGCAGTTCTTC. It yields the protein CASSSGGPILDSYNEQFF.

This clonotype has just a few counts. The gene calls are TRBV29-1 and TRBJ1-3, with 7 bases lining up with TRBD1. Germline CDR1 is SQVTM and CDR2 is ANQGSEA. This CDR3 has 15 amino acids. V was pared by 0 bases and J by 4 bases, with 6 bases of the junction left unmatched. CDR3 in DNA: TGCAGCGTTGAAGATCTACAGGGGTCCGGAAACACCATATATTTT. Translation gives CSVEDLQGSGNTIYF.

CDR3 sequence (DNA): TGTGCCAGCAGCCCCATGACAGGAGAAACCGGGGAGCTGTTTTTT. Protein: CASSPMTGETGELFF. V usage is TRBV11-2 and J usage is TRBJ2-2; the D gene is possibly TRBD1 (6 bases). Germline assignment: CDR1 SGHAT and CDR2 FQNNGV. Trimming stripped 5 bases from V and 5 bases from J, with 15 bases between. The CDR3 is 15 residues long.

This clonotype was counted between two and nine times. CDR3 in DNA: TGTGCCAGCACAAACAGGGCTACCCTAGATACGCAGTATTTT. Translated: CASTNRATLDTQYF. This chain links TRBV6-1 with TRBJ2-3; tentative D call: TRBD1 (6 bases). CDR1 is MNHNS and CDR2 is SASEGT in the germline V gene. V gave up 7 bases and J gave up 5 bases, with 16 bases separating them. This CDR3 is built from 14 residues.

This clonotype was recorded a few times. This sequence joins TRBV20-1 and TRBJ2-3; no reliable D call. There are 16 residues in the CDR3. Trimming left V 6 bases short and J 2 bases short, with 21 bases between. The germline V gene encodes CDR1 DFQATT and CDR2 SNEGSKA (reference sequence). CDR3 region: CSAKIFGSLHTDTQYF. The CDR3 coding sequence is TGCAGTGCAAAAATTTTTGGATCGCTGCACACAGATACGCAGTATTTT.

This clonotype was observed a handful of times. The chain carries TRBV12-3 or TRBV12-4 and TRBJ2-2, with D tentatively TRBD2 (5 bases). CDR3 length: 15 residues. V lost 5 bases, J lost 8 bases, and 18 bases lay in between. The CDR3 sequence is CASSPLRERSGELFF. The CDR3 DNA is TGTGCCAGCAGTCCTTTGAGGGAACGCTCTGGGGAGCTGTTTTTT.

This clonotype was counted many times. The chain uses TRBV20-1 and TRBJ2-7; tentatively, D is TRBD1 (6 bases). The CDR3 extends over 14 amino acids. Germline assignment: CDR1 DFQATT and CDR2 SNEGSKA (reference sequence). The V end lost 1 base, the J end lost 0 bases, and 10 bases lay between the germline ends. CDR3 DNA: TGCAGTGCTAGAGTGGACAGTAGCTCCTACGAGCAGTACTTC. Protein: CSARVDSSSYEQYF.

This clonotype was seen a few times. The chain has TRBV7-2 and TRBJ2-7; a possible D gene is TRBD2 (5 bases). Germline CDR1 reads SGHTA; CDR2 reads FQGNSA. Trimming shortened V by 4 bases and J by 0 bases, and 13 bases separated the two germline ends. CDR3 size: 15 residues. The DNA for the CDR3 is TGTGCCAGCAGCTCGACCCCTCGGGACTCCTACGAGCAGTACTTC. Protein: CASSSTPRDSYEQYF.

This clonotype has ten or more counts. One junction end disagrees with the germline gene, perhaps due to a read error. Here the CDR3 reads CASSRGGSYEQYF. The CDR3 DNA reads as TGCGCCAGCAGCCGAGGTGGGAGCTACGAGCAGTACTTC. V is TRBV7-2 and J is TRBJ2-7; TRBD2 is a possible D gene (5 bases). The CDR3 runs to 13 residues. CDR1 and CDR2 from the germline V gene are SGHTA and FQGNSA.

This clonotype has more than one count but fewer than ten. The CDR3 DNA reads as TGTGCCAGCAGCCAAGCGACCCGGACTGGCTCCTACGAGCAGTACTTC. Translated: CASSQATRTGSYEQYF. The chain employs TRBV4-2 and TRBJ2-7; a possible D gene is TRBD2 (5 bases). In germline, CDR1 is LGHNA, CDR2 YNFKEQ. Trimming stripped 1 base from V and 0 bases from J, with 13 bases between. This CDR3 is built from 16 residues.

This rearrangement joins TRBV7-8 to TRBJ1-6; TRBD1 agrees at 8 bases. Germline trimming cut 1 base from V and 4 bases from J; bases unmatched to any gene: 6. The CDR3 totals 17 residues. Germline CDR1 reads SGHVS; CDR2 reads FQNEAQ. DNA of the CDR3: TGTGCCAGCAGCTTAGTACAGGGGGTTGGATATAATTCACCCCTCCACTTT. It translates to CASSLVQGVGYNSPLHF.

CDR3 residues: CASSQALRQAEAFF. CDR3 nucleotides: TGTGCCAGCAGCCAAGCTCTCCGGCAGGCTGAAGCTTTCTTT. V usage is TRBV3-1 and J usage is TRBJ1-1, with unresolved D. With 1 base removed from V and 6 bases from J, the gap between germline ends came to 12 bases. Germline V gene lookup returns CDR1 LGHDT and CDR2 YNNKEL (reference sequence). The CDR3 has 14 amino acids.

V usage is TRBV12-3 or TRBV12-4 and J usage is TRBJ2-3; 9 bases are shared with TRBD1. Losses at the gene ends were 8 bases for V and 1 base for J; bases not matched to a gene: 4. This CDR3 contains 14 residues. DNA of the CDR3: TGTGCCAGCTTAGGGACAGGGCGCACAGATACGCAGTATTTT. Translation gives CASLGTGRTDTQYF.

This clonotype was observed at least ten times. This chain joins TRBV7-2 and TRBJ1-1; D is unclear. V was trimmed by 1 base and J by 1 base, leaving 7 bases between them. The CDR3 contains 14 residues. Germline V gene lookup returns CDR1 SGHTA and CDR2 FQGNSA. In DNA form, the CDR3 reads TGTGCCAGCAGCTTAGTTACACCGAACACTGAAGCTTTCTTT. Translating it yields CASSLVTPNTEAFF. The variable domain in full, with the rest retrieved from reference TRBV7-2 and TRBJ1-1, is GAGVSQSPSNKVTEKGKDVELRCDPISGHTALYWYRQSLGQGLEFLIYFQGNSAPDKSGLPSDRFSAERTGGSVSTLTIQRTQQEDSAVYLCASSLVTPNTEAFFGQGTRLTVV.

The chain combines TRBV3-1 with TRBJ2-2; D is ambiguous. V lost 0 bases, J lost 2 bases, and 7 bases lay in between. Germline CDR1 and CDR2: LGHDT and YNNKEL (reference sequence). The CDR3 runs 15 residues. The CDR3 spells CASSQEARNTGELFF. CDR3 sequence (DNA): TGTGCCAGCAGCCAAGAGGCTAGAAACACCGGGGAGCTGTTTTTT. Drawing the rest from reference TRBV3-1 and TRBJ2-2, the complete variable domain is DTAVSQTPKYLVTQMGNDKSIKCEQNLGHDTMYWYKQDSKKFLKIMFSYNNKELIINETVPNRFSPKSPDKAHLNLHINSLELGDSAVYFCASSQEARNTGELFFGEGSRLTVL.

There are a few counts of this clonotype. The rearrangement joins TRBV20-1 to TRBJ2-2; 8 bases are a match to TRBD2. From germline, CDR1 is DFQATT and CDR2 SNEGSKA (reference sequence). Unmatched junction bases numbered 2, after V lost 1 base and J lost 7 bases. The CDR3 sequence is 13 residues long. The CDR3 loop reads CSARAGGVGELFF. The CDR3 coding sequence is TGCAGTGCTAGAGCGGGAGGGGTCGGGGAGCTGTTTTTT.

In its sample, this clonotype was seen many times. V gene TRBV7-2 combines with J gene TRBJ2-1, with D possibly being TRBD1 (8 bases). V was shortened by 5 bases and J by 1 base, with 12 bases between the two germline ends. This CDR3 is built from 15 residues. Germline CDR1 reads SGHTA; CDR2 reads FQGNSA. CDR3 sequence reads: CASSGQGGSYNEQFF. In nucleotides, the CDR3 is TGTGCCAGCAGCGGACAGGGAGGGTCCTACAATGAGCAGTTCTTC.